The T cell receptor (beta chain) described here comes from a study of T cells in Graves' hyperthyroidism and ophthalmopathy (dated by TCRdb to the late 2010s). With respect to the entire study: To identify distinguishing TCR V-J signatures, a discovery cohort of around 98 patients was used, comprising approximately 40 with Graves' ophthalmopathy and around 60 with stable Graves' hyperthyroidism. For training and testing, the roughly 100 patients in the discovery cohort were randomly divided in a 7:3 ratio. In more than five Graves' hyperthyroidism patients, the study also compared T-cell repertoires from thyroid tissue with T-cell repertoires from blood. TCR Vbeta CDR3 sequencing of around 130 peripheral blood samples (43 ophthalmopathy, 75 to 80 hyperthyroidism and roughly 17 progressor patients) is reported in the paper. Prospective prediction of ophthalmopathy was tested in an independent validation cohort consisting of roughly 20 hyperthyroidism patients and some 15 patients who later progressed to ophthalmopathy. Following sampling, methimazole starting at 30 mg daily was given to hyperthyroidism patients, and high-dose intravenous methylprednisolone was given to ophthalmopathy patients. Study-level results and caveats: Ophthalmopathy was separated from stable hyperthyroidism by a 13 V-J signature model, with approximately 90% sensitivity and 81% to 83% specificity obtained in cross-validation and 80%/75% obtained in testing. No statistical method was used to set the sample size in advance, and investigators knew the group allocation. In validation, the model predicted progression to ophthalmopathy a median of roughly 6.5 months before onset, with 70% to 71% sensitivity and 72.22% specificity. Most expanded thyroid clonotypes (frequency above 0.001) were also found in blood, which suggests that blood repertoires may mirror thyroid immune responses.

The TCR beta CDR3 regions were amplified from RNA transcripts. For the first round of RT-PCR on the TCR CDR3, the HTBI primer set was used together with the Qiagen OneStep RT-PCR kit. Libraries were constructed in a second round of multiplex PCR, after which size selection and purification were carried out. Paired-end sequencing of the libraries was performed with 100 bp reads on an Illumina HiSeq2000. In the paper's pipeline: SOAPnuke was used to process the raw data, removing reads that contained adapters or uncalled bases, had a mean Phred below 15, or lacked an exact match to the constant primer or identifier. COPE v1.2.5 was used to merge high-quality paired reads, and clonotypes were defined as unique nucleotide sequences. MiTCR v1.1 was used to align the clonotypes against IMGT TRBV, TRBD and TRBJ reference segments. Only V-J combinations with frequency above 0.0001, covering about 99% of repertoires, were analysed. The TCS score was defined as F50 (clonal expansion) divided by E x V (chaos), with BLOSUM62-based TCRdist calculated between CDR3 peptides within each V-J. Welch's t-statistics and random forest reduced 500 to 650 V-J features to 13, which were used in a naive Bayes classifier (R e1071). Thyroid-blood repertoire similarity was quantified with the Morisita-Horn index. TCRdb cleaned the public reads at Q25 with fastp, built clones with MiXCR and kept in-frame beta chains. Each CDR3 protein gets just one entry, which takes the most common genes and DNA from the rows behind it. These V and J calls originate from TCRdb's pipeline instead of the authors' own analysis. This sample comprises 500,000 to 750,000 distinct CDR3 sequences, 46% of them detected only once. Approximately 8.4% of the sample is in the top ten clones.

Stable Graves' hyperthyroidism was defined as the absence of progression to ophthalmopathy over 18 months of follow-up. Hyperthyroidism patients were aged 18 to 65 years and newly diagnosed, with disease duration of less than 2 months. Patients with uncontrolled infections, other autoimmune diseases, pregnancy or lactation were excluded. Diagnoses were established on the basis of clinical symptoms, serum thyroxine and TRAb, thyroid ultrasound, and orbital computed tomography. Trizol reagent was used to extract total RNA, and RNA quality was then checked on an Agilent 2100 Bioanalyzer. Measured from the cysteine to the phenylalanine, the CDR3 is 15 residues long. Just the 45-base CDR3 DNA is kept, in frame starting at base 1. Via the germline V gene (reference sequence), CDR1 is DFQATT and CDR2 SNEGSKA. V sheds 4 bases and J sheds 8 bases, leaving 20 bases between their ends. This clonotype has just one count. The antigen it binds to is not known. Base qualities are not at hand, and no much larger clone is one base apart. A lone read gives weak evidence.

The rearrangement combines TRBV20-1 with TRBJ1-4, with TRBD1 perhaps the D gene, on 5 matching bases. Sequenced material: peripheral blood or thyroid tissue (not recorded which). The clonotype comes from a woman aged 18-30 years with Graves' hyperthyroidism. The CDR3 is CSATAGGPGGEKLFF. The base sequence is TGCAGTGCTACCGCGGGGGGACCCGGGGGGGAAAAACTGTTTTTT.